The 8 T cell receptor beta chains reported below all come from one sample, sequenced in a study of vaccination and CD4 T cells after COVID-19. The antigens for these receptors are not known. With the Oncomine TCR Beta short-read assay, DNA from cultured CD4+ T cells was sequenced. TCRdb reanalysed the PCR reads using MiXCR and keeps one entry per CDR3 protein. The data hold about 12,000 distinct CDR3 sequences, with around 49% observed a single time. Treatment of the sample: approximately nine-day PBMC culture with coronavirus spike peptide pools or control peptides (ViraFEST assay). The sequenced sample consisted of CD4+ T cells from blood, cultured in vitro. These receptors all stem from a human donor who had recovered from COVID-19.

V is TRBV5-1 and J is TRBJ1-6; tentative D call: TRBD1 (6 bases). CDR1 and CDR2 (germline): SGHRS, YFSETQ. With 8 bases removed from V and 5 bases from J, the gap between germline ends came to 11 bases. The length of the CDR3 is 13 residues. The CDR3 DNA follows: TGCGCCAGAAGGACAGAGAATAATTCACCCCTCCACTTT. This encodes CARRTENNSPLHF.

This clonotype was seen more than once but under ten times. V is TRBV7-2 and J is TRBJ2-1; a weak D match, TRBD2 (5 bases). The germline V gene has CDR1 SGHTA and CDR2 FQGNSA. V was trimmed by 5 bases and J by 0 bases, leaving 17 bases between them. The CDR3 consists of 17 residues. CDR3 sequence: CASSPWTGGRSYNEQFF. DNA of the CDR3: TGTGCCAGCAGCCCCTGGACTGGCGGCCGCTCCTACAATGAGCAGTTCTTC.

The chain has TRBV5-1 and TRBJ2-7; perhaps TRBD2 as D (6 bases). The CDR3 contains 15 residues. Germline assignment: CDR1 SGHRS and CDR2 YFSETQ. Trimming took 0 bases from V and 2 from J, leaving 12 bases between them. The CDR3: CASSLAAGRAYEQYF. In DNA, the CDR3 is TGCGCCAGCAGCTTGGCCGCGGGACGAGCCTACGAGCAGTACTTC.

The chain employs TRBV12-3 or TRBV12-4 and TRBJ2-2, with 7 bases aligning to TRBD2. This CDR3 region has 15 residues. J lost 2 bases, V lost 5 bases, and 5 bases had no gene match. The CDR3 sequence: CASSPAGRNTGELFF. The CDR3 DNA is TGTGCCAGCAGTCCAGCGGGACGAAACACCGGGGAGCTGTTTTTT.

The chain links TRBV6-5 to TRBJ2-6; D not certain. Per germline, CDR1 MNHEY and CDR2 SVGAGI. V lost 0 bases, J lost 4 bases, and 13 bases lay in between. The CDR3 loop spans 17 amino acids. CDR3 amino acids: CASSYSRQSFGANVLTF. The DNA for the CDR3 is TGTGCCAGCAGTTACTCGAGGCAGTCGTTCGGGGCCAACGTCCTGACTTTC.

The gene calls are TRBV7-2 and TRBJ2-1; D gene ambiguous. The V gene lost 1 base and the J gene lost 9 bases, with 10 bases spanning the gap. There are 13 residues in the CDR3. The germline V gene has CDR1 SGHTA and CDR2 FQGNSA. This chain's CDR3 is CASSLEIFSEQFF. CDR3 DNA: TGTGCCAGCAGCTTAGAGATCTTTAGTGAGCAGTTCTTC.

This chain joins TRBV19 and TRBJ2-1; possibly TRBD1 for D (5 bases). V was shortened by 6 bases and J by 9 bases, with 12 bases between the two germline ends. The CDR3 is 12 residues long. Looked up from germline, CDR1 is LNHDA and CDR2 is SQIVND (reference sequence). The CDR3 is CASSDGRAEQFF. The DNA for the CDR3 is TGTGCCAGTAGCGATGGCAGGGCTGAGCAGTTCTTC.

In this sample, this clonotype turned up a few times. This chain uses TRBV12-3 or TRBV12-4 with TRBJ2-1; no reliable D call. The CDR3 covers 12 residues. Deletions cut 5 bases from V and 8 bases from J, with 10 bases between. CDR3 region: CASSIYLDEQFF. CDR3 in DNA: TGTGCCAGCAGTATTTACCTCGATGAGCAGTTCTTC.